This is a list of T cell receptor beta chains from one sample in a study of shared clonotypes between healthy human individuals. Sequencing was performed with immunoSEQ multiplex PCR; in TCRdb, only in-frame clones are kept and a portion is missing. Counted here are about 120,000 clones, about 63% occurring once; the ten biggest clones make up 20% to 25%. The specimen was memory CD8+ T cells sorted from blood. Receptors were obtained from a woman younger than 45 in good health. CDR3s include the opening cysteine and the closing phenylalanine or tryptophan. D genes are given only for firm matches. Clone size appears in some rows only: once, few, many, or a class for an expanded clone.

v_gene	d_gene	abundance	j_gene	CDR3aa	CDR3nt
TRBV7-9	NA	NA	TRBJ2-7	CASSLAPWGSAYEQYF	TGTGCCAGCAGCTTGGCTCCCTGGGGATCCGCCTACGAGCAGTACTTC
TRBV5-4	NA	NA	TRBJ2-1	CASSPDERYNEQFF	TGTGCCAGCAGCCCCGATGAGCGCTACAATGAGCAGTTCTTC
TRBV5-1	NA	few	TRBJ2-5	CASSQQETQYF	TGCGCCAGCAGCCAACAAGAGACCCAGTACTTC
TRBV28	NA	NA	TRBJ2-7	CASSSTPSESYEQYF	TGTGCCAGCAGTTCTACCCCTAGCGAGTCCTACGAGCAGTACTTC
TRBV5-4	TRBD1	NA	TRBJ1-2	CASSPDRGVGYTF	TGTGCCAGCAGCCCAGACAGGGGGGTTGGCTACACCTTC
TRBV27	NA	NA	TRBJ2-7	CASSKQRGYEQYF	TGTGCCAGCAGCAAACAACGAGGGTACGAGCAGTACTTC
TRBV10-3	TRBD1	NA	TRBJ2-2	CAISETGGMAGELFF	TGTGCCATCAGTGAGACAGGGGGCATGGCCGGGGAGCTGTTTTTT
TRBV28	NA	NA	TRBJ2-7	CASSFSLAPYEQYF	TGTGCCAGCAGTTTTTCGCTAGCACCCTACGAGCAGTACTTC
TRBV18	NA	once	TRBJ2-7	CASWDGGNPYEQYF	TGTGCCAGCTGGGACGGAGGCAATCCCTACGAGCAGTACTTC
TRBV7-9	TRBD1	NA	TRBJ2-7	CASSSTSGTDPYEQYF	TGTGCCAGCAGCTCGACCTCCGGGACAGACCCCTACGAGCAGTACTTC
TRBV28	NA	many	TRBJ2-2	CASKRGGLYDGELFF	TGTGCCAGCAAGAGGGGCGGACTGTATGACGGGGAGCTGTTTTTT
TRBV29-1	NA	once	TRBJ1-1	CSVEGRGTEAFF	TGCAGCGTTGAAGGGAGAGGCACTGAAGCTTTCTTT
TRBV5-1	NA	NA	TRBJ2-3	CASSQTRTDTQYF	TGCGCCAGCAGCCAGACCCGCACAGATACGCAGTATTTT
TRBV7-9	NA	few	TRBJ1-2	CASSLALTGDGYTF	TGTGCCAGCAGCTTAGCTCTTACAGGTGATGGCTACACCTTC
TRBV5-4	NA	NA	TRBJ2-7	CASSSGGRGRRSYEQYF	TGTGCCAGCAGCTCTGGGGGCAGGGGAAGAAGGTCCTACGAGCAGTACTTC
TRBV5-1	TRBD1	NA	TRBJ2-7	CASSTGQGCPRDFYEQYF	TGCGCCAGCAGCACGGGACAGGGGTGCCCTCGGGATTTTTACGAGCAGTACTTC
TRBV27	NA	many	TRBJ2-7	CASRAGPIEQYF	TGTGCCAGCAGGGCCGGACCGATCGAGCAGTACTTC
TRBV5-1	NA	NA	TRBJ1-1	CASSGMIGGSRDTEAFF	TGCGCCAGCAGCGGCATGATAGGGGGGTCACGGGACACTGAAGCTTTCTTT
TRBV28	NA	few	TRBJ1-3	CARAQRGSGNTIYF	TGTGCCAGGGCCCAAAGGGGATCTGGAAACACCATATATTTT
TRBV6-5	TRBD1	many	TRBJ2-2	CASSYLQGANTGELFF	TGTGCCAGCAGTTACTTGCAGGGGGCGAACACCGGGGAGCTGTTTTTT
TRBV5-1	NA	NA	TRBJ2-3	CASSPDGKDTQYF	TGCGCCAGCAGCCCCGACGGTAAAGATACGCAGTATTTT
TRBV19	NA	few	TRBJ1-1	CASSLHLQGDEAFF	TGTGCCAGTAGTCTTCACCTACAGGGTGACGAAGCTTTCTTT
TRBV6-6	NA	NA	TRBJ2-7	CASSYGQASSYEQYF	TGTGCCAGCAGTTACGGGCAGGCTAGCTCCTACGAGCAGTACTTC
TRBV7-2	TRBD2	NA	TRBJ2-7	CASSPSGLVAYEQYF	TGTGCCAGCAGCCCATCGGGACTAGTCGCGTACGAGCAGTACTTC
TRBV29-1	NA	many	TRBJ2-1	CSVDQTHNEQFF	TGCAGCGTTGATCAAACCCACAATGAGCAGTTCTTC
TRBV5-1	NA	few	TRBJ2-1	CASSIEGGYNEQFF	TGCGCCAGCAGCATCGAGGGAGGATACAATGAGCAGTTCTTC
TRBV6-1	NA	NA	TRBJ2-7	CASSWGTPSYEQYF	TGTGCCAGCAGTTGGGGGACTCCTTCCTACGAGCAGTACTTC
TRBV27	TRBD1	few	TRBJ2-7	CASSFLGQGAWEQYF	TGTGCCAGCAGTTTTTTAGGGCAGGGGGCTTGGGAGCAGTACTTC
TRBV28	NA	NA	TRBJ1-4	CASSFFRGIANEKLFF	TGTGCCAGCAGTTTTTTTCGTGGGATCGCTAATGAAAAACTGTTTTTT
TRBV4-1	NA	NA	TRBJ2-1	CASSQKVEQFF	TGCGCCAGCAGCCAAAAGGTTGAGCAGTTCTTC
TRBV5-1	TRBD2	NA	TRBJ2-3	CASSFSGLARIQFGTDTQYF	TGCGCCAGCAGCTTTTCGGGACTAGCGAGAATTCAATTCGGCACAGATACGCAGTATTTT
TRBV6-1	TRBD1	few	TRBJ2-7	CASSEAPGQSGEQYF	TGTGCCAGCAGTGAAGCACCGGGACAGTCTGGGGAGCAGTACTTC
TRBV5-6	NA	NA	TRBJ2-1	CASSLGWVESSYNEQFF	TGTGCCAGCAGCTTGGGGTGGGTCGAAAGCTCCTACAATGAGCAGTTCTTC
TRBV28	NA	NA	TRBJ2-2	CASNNPRPTGELFF	TGTGCCAGCAATAATCCTAGGCCCACCGGGGAGCTGTTTTTT
TRBV5-1	NA	NA	TRBJ2-2	CASSQMPGELFF	TGCGCCAGCAGTCAAATGCCCGGGGAGCTGTTTTTT
TRBV19	NA	NA	TRBJ1-2	CASSINWVAQRYTF	TGTGCCAGTAGTATCAATTGGGTCGCGCAACGCTACACCTTC
TRBV4-2	TRBD1	once	TRBJ2-7	CASSQDRQGGYEQYF	TGTGCCAGCAGCCAAGATAGACAGGGGGGCTACGAGCAGTACTTC
TRBV6-5	TRBD2	many	TRBJ2-3	CASSRLAGEKDTQYF	TGTGCCAGCAGTAGACTAGCGGGAGAGAAAGATACGCAGTATTTT
TRBV6-4	TRBD2	once	TRBJ2-1	CASSEAGGPNEQFF	TGTGCCAGCAGTGAAGCGGGAGGGCCTAATGAGCAGTTCTTC
TRBV28	TRBD2	NA	TRBJ2-1	CASSLITSGTYNEQFF	TGTGCCAGCAGTTTAATCACTAGCGGGACTTACAATGAGCAGTTCTTC
TRBV10-3	NA	NA	TRBJ2-3	CAISVNPHTQYF	TGTGCCATCAGTGTAAACCCCCATACGCAGTATTTT
TRBV25-1	NA	few	TRBJ1-5	CASGQSNQPQHF	TGTGCCAGCGGACAGAGCAATCAGCCCCAGCATTTT
TRBV28	TRBD2	NA	TRBJ2-7	CASRPTSGSYEQYF	TGTGCCAGCAGGCCGACTAGCGGGAGCTACGAGCAGTACTTC
TRBV19	NA	once	TRBJ1-2	CASRAEGVHHGYTF	TGTGCCAGTAGAGCGGAGGGGGTACACCATGGCTACACCTTC
TRBV7-9	TRBD2	NA	TRBJ2-1	CASSSERERGNEQFF	TGTGCCAGCAGCTCAGAGCGGGAGAGGGGAAATGAGCAGTTCTTC
TRBV2	NA	few	TRBJ2-4	CASNPVLDRNIQYF	TGTGCCAGCAACCCCGTCCTAGATCGGAACATTCAGTACTTC
TRBV6-1	TRBD2	NA	TRBJ2-3	CASSDPLAISTDTQYF	TGTGCCAGCAGTGACCCACTAGCGATCAGCACAGATACGCAGTATTTT
TRBV27	TRBD1	NA	TRBJ1-2	CASSKDRKVGWNYGYTF	TGTGCCAGCAGTAAGGACAGGAAGGTAGGCTGGAACTATGGCTACACCTTC
TRBV5-4	NA	NA	TRBJ2-7	CASSSSGLQYF	TGTGCCAGCAGCTCATCAGGGTTGCAGTACTTC
TRBV27	NA	NA	TRBJ1-1	CASRGGGNTEAFF	TGTGCCAGCCGAGGGGGGGGCAACACTGAAGCTTTCTTT
TRBV28	NA	few	TRBJ2-2	CASSFLSGDVGELFF	TGTGCCAGCAGTTTCCTCTCGGGGGACGTCGGGGAGCTGTTTTTT
TRBV19	TRBD1	few	TRBJ2-2	CASSAGQGNTGELFF	TGTGCCAGTAGTGCTGGACAGGGGAACACCGGGGAGCTGTTTTTT
TRBV9	TRBD2	NA	TRBJ2-3	CASSVGLDHTDTQYF	TGTGCCAGCAGTGTGGGACTAGATCACACAGATACGCAGTATTTT
TRBV4-1	NA	medium-sized	TRBJ1-2	CASKGSQRDGNYGYTF	TGCGCCAGCAAGGGATCTCAGAGGGACGGGAACTATGGCTACACCTTC